These 24 T cell receptor beta chains share one sample of origin, sequenced in a study of cytomegalovirus exposure and HLA in healthy donors. PCR was performed using 60 Vbeta and 13 Jbeta primers. The method was immunoSEQ multiplex PCR; TCRdb's version includes in-frame clones alone and lacks a portion of them. The sample has about 170,000 clones; about 85% are singletons. The sequencing input was PBMCs. These receptors all come from a boy younger than 10 in good health and CMV-seronegative.

This rearrangement joins TRBV21-1 to TRBJ2-1; the table names TRBD2, a call not compared with the DNA. TRBV21-1 counts as a pseudogene. The CDR3 has 19 residues. The DNA of the CDR3 is TGTGCCAGCAGCAAAGTTGTTCCACGCGGGACTAGCGGGAGCTATGAGCAGTTCTTC. Translation: CASSKVVPRGTSGSYEQFF.

CDR3 coding DNA: TGTGCCTGGAGTGTGAGGGGGCTTGGGGGCGAGCAGTACGTC. The encoded protein is CAWSVRGLGGEQYV. The rearrangement links TRBV30 to TRBJ2-7; 7 nucleotides agree with TRBD1. Germline V CDR1 and CDR2: GTSNPN, SVGIG (reference sequence). V trimming: 0 bases; J trimming: 6 bases; junction bases outside the gene matches: 8. The CDR3 has 14 residues.

This clone was seen once. The rearrangement joins TRBV19 to TRBJ2-1; 7 bases align to TRBD2. V shed 2 bases and J 6 bases; nucleotides not matched to a gene: 7. The CDR3 runs 15 residues. In germline, CDR1 is LNHDA, CDR2 SQIVND (reference sequence). The CDR3 DNA is TGTGCCAGTAGTATAATAAGGCCTAGCGGCAATGAGCAGTTCTTC. It specifies CASSIIRPSGNEQFF.

The rearrangement joins TRBV2 to TRBJ2-1; 12 bases are shared with TRBD2. The germline gives CDR1 SNHLY, CDR2 FYNNEI. The CDR3 extends over 16 amino acids. With V trimmed by 2 bases and J by 7 bases, 6 bases remained unmatched. Here the CDR3 DNA reads TGTGCCAGCAGTGAAAGGGCTAGCGGGGGGGGAAATGAGCAGTTCTTC. It is translated as CASSERASGGGNEQFF.

The V gene is TRBV19, the J gene TRBJ2-5; a possible D gene is TRBD2 (6 bases). V was cut by 5 bases and J by 2 bases, with 15 bases left in between. The CDR3 spans 15 residues. Germline V gives CDR1 LNHDA, CDR2 SQIVND (reference sequence). CDR3 nucleotides: TGTGCCAGTAGTGGGGGGAACAGGATACAAGAGACCCAGTACTTC. Translated: CASSGGNRIQETQYF.

The chain is built from TRBV27 and TRBJ1-3; D is perhaps TRBD1 (6 bases). CDR1 and CDR2 from the germline V gene are MNHEY and SMNVEV (reference sequence). This CDR3 has 14 amino acids. V lost 8 bases and J 4 bases, leaving 15 bases between the germline ends. CDR3 in DNA: TGTGCCAGCTCATCGGACAGAAGAGGAAACACCATATATTTT. Encoded protein: CASSSDRRGNTIYF.

The chain combines TRBV6-1 with TRBJ1-5; 8 bases fit TRBD1. The trim removed 4 bases at V and 2 bases at J, leaving 7 bases unmatched. CDR1 and CDR2 (germline): MNHNS, SASEGT. This CDR3 has 16 amino acids. The CDR3 DNA follows: TGTGCCAGCAGTGGTATTGCGGGACAGGGCAATCAGCCCCAGCATTTT. Translated, it gives CASSGIAGQGNQPQHF.

CDR3 bases: TGTGCCAGCAGCTTGGGACAGGGGGTTTACGAGCAGTACTTC. It specifies CASSLGQGVYEQYF. The V and J genes are TRBV11-2 and TRBJ2-7; 11 bases agree with TRBD1. V shed 3 bases, J shed 4 bases, and the junction held 2 bases outside the gene matches. From germline, CDR1 is SGHAT and CDR2 FQNNGV. The CDR3 extends over 14 amino acids. Drawing the rest from reference TRBV11-2 and TRBJ2-7, the complete variable domain is EAGVAQSPRYKIIEKRQSVAFWCNPISGHATLYWYQQILGQGPKLLIQFQNNGVVDDSQLPKDRFSAERLKGVDSTLKIQPAKLEDSAVYLCASSLGQGVYEQYFGPGTRLTVT.

The chain has TRBV7-9 and TRBJ1-6; D is ambiguous. The germline gives CDR1 SEHNR, CDR2 FQNEAQ (reference sequence). Trimming stripped 1 base from V and 8 bases from J, with 15 bases between. The CDR3 extends over 16 amino acids. CDR3 in amino acids: CASSLGGARRDSPLHF. CDR3 bases: TGTGCCAGCAGCTTAGGGGGTGCCCGGAGGGATTCACCCCTCCACTTT. The full variable domain, in which reference TRBV7-9 and TRBJ1-6 provide the parts outside the CDR3, is DTGVSQNPRHKITKRGQNVTFRCDPISEHNRLYWYRQTLGQGPEFLTYFQNEAQLEKSRLLSDRFSAERPKGSFSTLEIQRTEQGDSAMYLCASSLGGARRDSPLHFGNGTRLTVT.

This clone was picked up one time. The CDR3 DNA is TGTGCCAGCAGCTTATCAGGGTATAGCAATCAGCCCCAGCATTTT. It codes for CASSLSGYSNQPQHF. V is TRBV7-2 and J is TRBJ1-5; D possibly corresponds to TRBD1 (5 bases). The CDR3 is 15 residues long. V dropped 2 bases and J dropped 0 bases, with 8 bases sitting between them. Germline CDR1 is SGHTA and CDR2 is FQGNSA.

The rearrangement links TRBV11-2 to TRBJ2-5; 8 bases align to TRBD1. With the DNA end fitting TRBJ2-7 better, the J assignment may be wrong. CDR1 and CDR2 (germline): SGHAT, FQNNGV. CDR3 length: 13 residues. The CDR3 sequence: CASSLGTGYEQYF. The CDR3 nucleotides read TGTGCCAGCAGCTTGGGGACAGGCTACGAGCAGTACTTC.

This chain uses TRBV10-2 with TRBJ1-1; no clear D gene. Germline V gene data show CDR1 as WSHSY and CDR2 as SAAADI. V was clipped by 4 bases and J by 6 bases, with 18 bases between them. The CDR3 has 15 residues. CDR3: CASSGVFRFPPEAFF. The CDR3 DNA reads as TGCGCCAGCAGTGGAGTTTTTCGCTTTCCCCCTGAAGCTTTCTTT.

This chain joins TRBV13 and TRBJ2-7, with D possibly matching TRBD2 (6 bases). There are 12 residues in the CDR3. Trimming left V 11 bases short and J 4 bases short, with 15 bases between. Germline V CDR1 and CDR2: PRHDT, FYEKMQ (reference sequence). CDR3 DNA: TGTGCCCCCCCGCGGGAACCTTACGAGCAGTACTTC. Translating it yields CAPPREPYEQYF.

The chain is built from TRBV7-9 and TRBJ2-7, with a possible D match to TRBD1 (5 bases). In germline, CDR1 is SEHNR, CDR2 FQNEAQ (reference sequence). Trimming stripped 3 bases from V and 2 bases from J, with 8 bases between. The CDR3 covers 13 residues. CDR3 nucleotide sequence: TGTGCCAGCAGCTTGGGCAGGGCCTACGAGCAGTACGTC. Its translation: CASSLGRAYEQYV.

A few counts support this clone. The V gene is TRBV2, the J gene TRBJ2-2, with TRBD2 matching 13 bases. The CDR3 is 17 amino acids. Germline V gives CDR1 SNHLY, CDR2 FYNNEI. V lost 6 bases to trimming and J lost 5 bases; unmatched junction nucleotides: 9. CDR3 in amino acids: CASRELAGGLGTGELFF. DNA for the CDR3: TGTGCCAGCAGGGAACTAGCGGGGGGGCTAGGAACCGGGGAGCTGTTTTTT.

This clone has a handful of counts. The CDR3 DNA sequence: TGTGCCAGCAGGCCCGCGGGGGAGGACACCGGGGAGCTGTTTTTT. This sequence encodes CASRPAGEDTGELFF. The chain recombines TRBV4-2 with TRBJ2-2; 7 nucleotides agree with TRBD2. V shed 6 bases, J shed 3 bases, and the junction held 7 bases outside the gene matches. The CDR3 totals 15 residues. Germline loops: CDR1 LGHNA, CDR2 YNFKEQ.

CDR3 sequence (DNA): TGTGCCAGCAGAAGTCCTAGCTCCTACGAGCAGTACGTC. The encoded protein is CASRSPSSYEQYV. The V call is TRBV6-1, the J call TRBJ2-7; no clear D. The CDR3 spans 13 residues. Germline CDR1 reads MNHNS; CDR2 reads SASEGT. Trimming took off 6 bases at V and 0 bases at J, with 9 bases between the two ends.

In its sample, this clone was seen once. The chain combines TRBV30 with TRBJ2-2; TRBD1 might be the D (5 bases). The CDR3 loop spans 14 amino acids. Trimming cost V 3 bases and J 1 base, with 9 bases left between them. Germline V gives CDR1 GTSNPN, CDR2 SVGIG (reference sequence). CDR3 bases: TGTGCCTGGAGATTCGGACAGAACACCGGGGAGCTGTTTTTT. Protein product: CAWRFGQNTGELFF.

The chain uses TRBV18 and TRBJ2-7; the match to TRBD2 covers 7 bases. Germline CDR1 reads KGHSH; CDR2 reads LQKENI. The CDR3 totals 14 residues. V lost 5 bases, J lost 7 bases, and 11 bases stayed unmatched. The CDR3 loop reads CASSATSAGVEQYF. The CDR3 coding sequence is TGTGCCAGCTCAGCCACTAGCGCCGGGGTGGAGCAGTACTTC.

The chain carries TRBV28 and TRBJ2-3, with D possibly being TRBD1 (6 bases). V gave up 4 bases and J gave up 6 bases, with 20 bases separating them. This CDR3 contains 16 residues. The germline V gene encodes CDR1 MDHEN and CDR2 SYDVKM. The CDR3 loop reads CASSSSGQGGRDTQYF. CDR3 sequence (DNA): TGTGCCAGCAGTTCCTCGGGACAAGGGGGAAGGGATACGCAGTATTTT.

This chain links TRBV7-9 with TRBJ2-1; 7 positions agree with TRBD2. The germline V gene has CDR1 SEHNR and CDR2 FQNEAQ (reference sequence). Trimming cost V 6 bases and J 5 bases; bases outside gene matches: 7. This CDR3 contains 14 residues. As DNA, the CDR3 is TGTGCCAGCAGGGAAGGGACTACAGACAATGAGCAGTTCTTC. Translation gives CASREGTTDNEQFF.

This clone was counted a single time. The J gene is TRBJ1-1, the V gene TRBV25-1; 12 bases match TRBD1. This CDR3 spans 15 amino acids. Germline-derived CDR1 and CDR2 are MGHDK and SYGVNS. V lost 6 bases, J lost 1 base, and 3 bases stayed unmatched. For the CDR3, the DNA is TGTGCCAGCAGAGGGACAGGGGGCCGGAACACTGAAGCTTTCTTT. This encodes CASRGTGGRNTEAFF.

The chain employs TRBV4-1 and TRBJ2-2; weak D call: TRBD2 (5 bases). Trimming left V 1 base short and J 7 bases short, with 10 bases between. Germline V gives CDR1 MGHRA, CDR2 YSYEKL. This CDR3 spans 14 amino acids. The CDR3 DNA follows: TGCGCCAGCAGCCAAGTGAGGGTGGGCGGGGAGCTGTTTTTT. This gives the protein CASSQVRVGGELFF.

Turning to this clone: The identical CDR3 is also encoded by other nucleotide sequences in the sample. This sequence joins TRBV9 and TRBJ2-2; TRBD1 matches 7 bases. J gave up 0 bases and V 2 bases, and 1 base lay outside the gene matches. CDR3 size: 15 residues. CDR1 and CDR2 (germline): SGDLS, YYNGEE. The CDR3 reads CASSVGTANTGELFF. CDR3 coding DNA: TGTGCCAGCAGCGTCGGGACAGCGAACACCGGGGAGCTGTTTTTT.